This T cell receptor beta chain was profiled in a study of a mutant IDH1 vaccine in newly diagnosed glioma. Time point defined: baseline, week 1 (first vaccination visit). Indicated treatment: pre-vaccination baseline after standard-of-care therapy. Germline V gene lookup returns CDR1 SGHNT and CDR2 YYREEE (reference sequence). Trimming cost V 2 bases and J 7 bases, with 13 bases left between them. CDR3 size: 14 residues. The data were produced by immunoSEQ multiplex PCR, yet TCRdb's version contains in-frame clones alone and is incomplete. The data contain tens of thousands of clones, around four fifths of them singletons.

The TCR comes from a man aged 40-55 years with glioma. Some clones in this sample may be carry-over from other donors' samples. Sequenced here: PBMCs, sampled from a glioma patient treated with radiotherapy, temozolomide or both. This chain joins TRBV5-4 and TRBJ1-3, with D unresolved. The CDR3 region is CASSFQGSSNTIYF. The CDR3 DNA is TGTGCCAGCAGCTTCCAAGGGTCAAGTAACACCATATATTTT.